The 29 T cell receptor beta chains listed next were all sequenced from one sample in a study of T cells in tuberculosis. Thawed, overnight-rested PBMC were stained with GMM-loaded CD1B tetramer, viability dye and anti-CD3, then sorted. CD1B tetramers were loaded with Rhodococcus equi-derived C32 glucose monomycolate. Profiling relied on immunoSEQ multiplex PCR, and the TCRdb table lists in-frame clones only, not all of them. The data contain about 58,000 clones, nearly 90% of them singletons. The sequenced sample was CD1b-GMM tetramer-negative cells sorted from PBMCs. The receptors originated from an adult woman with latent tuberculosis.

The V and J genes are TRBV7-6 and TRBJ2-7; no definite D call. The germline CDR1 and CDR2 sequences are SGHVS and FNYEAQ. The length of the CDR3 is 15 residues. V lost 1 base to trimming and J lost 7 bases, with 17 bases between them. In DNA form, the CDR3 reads TGTGCCAGCAGCTTAGGTCCCCCCCCAGCCGGGGAGCAGTACTTC. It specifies CASSLGPPPAGEQYF.

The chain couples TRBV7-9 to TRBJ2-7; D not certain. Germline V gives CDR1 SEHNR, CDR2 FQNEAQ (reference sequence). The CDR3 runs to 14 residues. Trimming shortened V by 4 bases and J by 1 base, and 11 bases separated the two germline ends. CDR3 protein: CASSSVPSSYEQYF. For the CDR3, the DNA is TGTGCCAGCAGCTCTGTCCCGTCTTCCTACGAGCAGTACTTC.

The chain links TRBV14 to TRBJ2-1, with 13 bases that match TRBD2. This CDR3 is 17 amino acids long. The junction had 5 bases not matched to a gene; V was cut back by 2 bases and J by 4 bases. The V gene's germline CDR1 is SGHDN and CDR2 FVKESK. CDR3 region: CASSQSAGLAGYNEQFF. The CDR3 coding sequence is TGTGCCAGCAGCCAATCAGCGGGACTAGCGGGATACAATGAGCAGTTCTTC.

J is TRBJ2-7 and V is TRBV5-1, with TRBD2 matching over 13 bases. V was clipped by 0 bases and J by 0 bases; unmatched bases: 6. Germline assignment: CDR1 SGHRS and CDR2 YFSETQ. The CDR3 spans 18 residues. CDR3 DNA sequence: TGCGCCAGCAGCTTGGTTCCCGGACTAGCGGGGGACTCCTACGAGCAGTACTTC. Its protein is CASSLVPGLAGDSYEQYF.

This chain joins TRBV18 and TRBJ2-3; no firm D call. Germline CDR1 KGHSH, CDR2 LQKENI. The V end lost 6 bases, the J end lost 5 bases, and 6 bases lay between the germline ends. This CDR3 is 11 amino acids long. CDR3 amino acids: CASSSVDTQYF. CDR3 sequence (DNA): TGTGCCAGCTCTTCAGTAGATACGCAGTATTTT.

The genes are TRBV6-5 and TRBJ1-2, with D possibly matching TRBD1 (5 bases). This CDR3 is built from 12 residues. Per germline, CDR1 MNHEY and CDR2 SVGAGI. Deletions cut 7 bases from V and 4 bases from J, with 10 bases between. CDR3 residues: CASTDRFYGYTF. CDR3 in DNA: TGTGCCAGCACCGACAGATTCTATGGCTACACCTTC.

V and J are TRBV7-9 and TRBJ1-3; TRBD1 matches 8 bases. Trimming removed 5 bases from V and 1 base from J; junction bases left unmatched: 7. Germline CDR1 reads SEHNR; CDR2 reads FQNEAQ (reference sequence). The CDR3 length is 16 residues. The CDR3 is CASSPMNRGSGNTIYF. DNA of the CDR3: TGTGCCAGCAGCCCGATGAACAGGGGGTCTGGAAACACCATATATTTT. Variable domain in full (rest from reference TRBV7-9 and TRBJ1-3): DTGVSQNPRHKITKRGQNVTFRCDPISEHNRLYWYRQTLGQGPEFLTYFQNEAQLEKSRLLSDRFSAERPKGSFSTLEIQRTEQGDSAMYLCASSPMNRGSGNTIYFGEGSWLTVV.

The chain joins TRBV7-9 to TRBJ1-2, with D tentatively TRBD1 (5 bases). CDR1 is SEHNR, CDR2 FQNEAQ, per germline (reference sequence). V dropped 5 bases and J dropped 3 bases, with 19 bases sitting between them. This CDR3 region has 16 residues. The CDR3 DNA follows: TGTGCCAGCAGCGAACCCGAGGGGAGGTTGGACTATGGCTACACCTTC. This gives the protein CASSEPEGRLDYGYTF.

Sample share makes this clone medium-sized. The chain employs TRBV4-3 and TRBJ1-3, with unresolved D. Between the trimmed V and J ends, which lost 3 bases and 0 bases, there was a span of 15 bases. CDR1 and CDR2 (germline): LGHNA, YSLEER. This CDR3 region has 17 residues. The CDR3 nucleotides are TGCGCCAGCAGCCAGGGCGCGAAGAGTGGCTCTGGAAACACCATATATTTT. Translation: CASSQGAKSGSGNTIYF.

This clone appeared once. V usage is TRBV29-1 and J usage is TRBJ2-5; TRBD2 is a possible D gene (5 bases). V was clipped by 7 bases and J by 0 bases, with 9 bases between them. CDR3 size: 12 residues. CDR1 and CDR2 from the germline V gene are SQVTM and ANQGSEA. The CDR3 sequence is CSASTNQETQYF. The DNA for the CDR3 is TGCAGCGCTTCGACTAACCAAGAGACCCAGTACTTC.

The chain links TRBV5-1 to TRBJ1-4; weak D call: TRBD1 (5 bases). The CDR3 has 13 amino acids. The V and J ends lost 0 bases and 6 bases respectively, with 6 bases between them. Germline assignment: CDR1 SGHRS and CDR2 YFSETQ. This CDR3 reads CASSLARDEKLFF. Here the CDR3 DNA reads TGCGCCAGCAGCTTGGCCAGGGATGAAAAACTGTTTTTT.

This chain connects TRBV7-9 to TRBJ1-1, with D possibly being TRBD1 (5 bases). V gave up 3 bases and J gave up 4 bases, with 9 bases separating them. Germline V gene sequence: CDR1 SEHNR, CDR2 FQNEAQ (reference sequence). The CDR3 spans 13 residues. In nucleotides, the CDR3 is TGTGCCAGCAGCTTCCAGGGTGGCACTGAAGCTTTCTTT. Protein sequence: CASSFQGGTEAFF.

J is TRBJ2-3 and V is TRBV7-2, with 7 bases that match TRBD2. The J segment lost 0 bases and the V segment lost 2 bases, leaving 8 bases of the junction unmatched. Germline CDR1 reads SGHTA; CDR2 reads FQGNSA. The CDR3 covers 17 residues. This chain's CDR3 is CASSLPGLVLSTDTQYF. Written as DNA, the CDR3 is TGTGCCAGCAGCTTACCAGGACTAGTCCTAAGCACAGATACGCAGTATTTT.

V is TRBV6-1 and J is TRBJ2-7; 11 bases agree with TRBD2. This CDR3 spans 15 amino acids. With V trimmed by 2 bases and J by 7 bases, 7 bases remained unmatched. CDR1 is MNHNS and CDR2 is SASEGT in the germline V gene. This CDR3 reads CASSEHGLAGGEQYF. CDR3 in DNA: TGTGCCAGCAGTGAACACGGGCTAGCGGGAGGAGAGCAGTACTTC.

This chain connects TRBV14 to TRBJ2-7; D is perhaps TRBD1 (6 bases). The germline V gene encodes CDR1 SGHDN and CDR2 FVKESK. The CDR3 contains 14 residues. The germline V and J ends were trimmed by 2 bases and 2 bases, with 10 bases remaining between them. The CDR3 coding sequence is TGTGCCAGCAGCCAATATAGGGGGACCTACGAGCAGTACTTC. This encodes CASSQYRGTYEQYF.

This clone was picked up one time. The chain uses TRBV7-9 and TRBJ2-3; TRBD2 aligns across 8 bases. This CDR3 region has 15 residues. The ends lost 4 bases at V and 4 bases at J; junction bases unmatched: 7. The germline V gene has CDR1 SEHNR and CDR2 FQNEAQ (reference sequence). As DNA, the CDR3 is TGTGCCAGCAGCTGGCGGGGACTAGAGGCAGATACGCAGTATTTT. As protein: CASSWRGLEADTQYF.

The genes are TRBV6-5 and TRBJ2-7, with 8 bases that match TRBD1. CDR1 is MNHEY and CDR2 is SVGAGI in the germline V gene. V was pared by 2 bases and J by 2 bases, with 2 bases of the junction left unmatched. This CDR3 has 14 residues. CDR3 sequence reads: CASSYDRGPYEQYF. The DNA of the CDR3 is TGTGCCAGCAGTTACGACAGGGGCCCCTACGAGCAGTACTTC.

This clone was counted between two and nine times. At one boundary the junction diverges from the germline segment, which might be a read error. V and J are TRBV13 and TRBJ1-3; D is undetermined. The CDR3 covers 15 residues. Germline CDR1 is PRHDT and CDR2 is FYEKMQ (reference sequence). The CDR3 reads CASRDGLTSGNTIYF. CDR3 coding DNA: TGCGCCAGCAGAGATGGACTGACCTCTGGAAACACCATATATTTT.

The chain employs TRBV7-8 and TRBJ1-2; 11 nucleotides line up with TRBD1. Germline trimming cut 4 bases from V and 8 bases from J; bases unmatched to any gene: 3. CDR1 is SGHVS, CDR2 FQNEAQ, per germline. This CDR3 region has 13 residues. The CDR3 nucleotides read TGTGCCAGCAGCTGGGACAGGGGGACCGGCTACACCTTC. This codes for CASSWDRGTGYTF.

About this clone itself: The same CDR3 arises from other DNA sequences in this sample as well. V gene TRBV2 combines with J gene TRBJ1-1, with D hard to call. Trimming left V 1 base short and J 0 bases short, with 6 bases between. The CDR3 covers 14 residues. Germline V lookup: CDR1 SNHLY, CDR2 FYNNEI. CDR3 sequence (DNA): TGTGCCAGCAGTGAAGTAGATATGAACACTGAAGCTTTCTTT. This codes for CASSEVDMNTEAFF.

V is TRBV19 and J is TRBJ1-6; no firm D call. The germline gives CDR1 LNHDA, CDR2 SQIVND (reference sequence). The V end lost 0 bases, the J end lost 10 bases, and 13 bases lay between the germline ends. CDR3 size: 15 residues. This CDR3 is CASSIDQSGGSPLHF. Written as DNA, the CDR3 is TGTGCCAGTAGTATAGATCAGTCGGGAGGATCACCCCTCCACTTT.

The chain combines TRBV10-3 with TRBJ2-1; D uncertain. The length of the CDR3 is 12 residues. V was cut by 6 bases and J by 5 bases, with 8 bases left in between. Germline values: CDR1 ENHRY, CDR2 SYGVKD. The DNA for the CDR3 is TGTGCCATCAGAGCAGACAACAATGAGCAGTTCTTC. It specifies CAIRADNNEQFF.

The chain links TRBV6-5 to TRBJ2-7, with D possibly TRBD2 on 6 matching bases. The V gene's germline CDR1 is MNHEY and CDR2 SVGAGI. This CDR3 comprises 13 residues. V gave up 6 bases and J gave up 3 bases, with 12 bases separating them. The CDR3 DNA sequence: TGTGCCAGCAGATTAGCGGAGGACTACGAGCAGTACTTC. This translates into CASRLAEDYEQYF.

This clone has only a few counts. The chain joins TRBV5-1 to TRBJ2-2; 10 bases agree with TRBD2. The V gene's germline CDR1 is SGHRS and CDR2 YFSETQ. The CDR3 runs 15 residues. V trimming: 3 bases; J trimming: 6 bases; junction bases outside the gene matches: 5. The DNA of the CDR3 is TGCGCCAGCAGCTGGCTAGCGGGAGCTCCCGGGGAGCTGTTTTTT. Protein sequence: CASSWLAGAPGELFF.

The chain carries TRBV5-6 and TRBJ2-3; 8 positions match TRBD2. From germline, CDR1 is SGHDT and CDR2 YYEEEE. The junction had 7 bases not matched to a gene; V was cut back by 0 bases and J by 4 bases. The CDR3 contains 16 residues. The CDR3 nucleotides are TGTGCCAGCAGCTTGGTAGTCCGGGGGGGATCAGATACGCAGTATTTT. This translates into CASSLVVRGGSDTQYF.

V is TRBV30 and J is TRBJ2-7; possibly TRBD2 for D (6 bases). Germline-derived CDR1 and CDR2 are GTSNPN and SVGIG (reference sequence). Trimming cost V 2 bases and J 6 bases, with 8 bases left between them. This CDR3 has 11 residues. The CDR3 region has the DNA TGTGCCTGGAGTATGGGGGGCGAGCAGTACTTC. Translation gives CAWSMGGEQYF.

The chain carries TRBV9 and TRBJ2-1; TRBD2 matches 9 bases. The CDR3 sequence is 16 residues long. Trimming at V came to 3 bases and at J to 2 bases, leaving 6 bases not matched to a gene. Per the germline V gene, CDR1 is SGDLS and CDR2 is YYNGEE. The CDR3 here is CASSAQPSGAYNEQFF. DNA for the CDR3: TGTGCCAGCAGCGCCCAACCTAGCGGGGCCTACAATGAGCAGTTCTTC. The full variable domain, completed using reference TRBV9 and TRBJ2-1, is DSGVTQTPKHLITATGQRVTLRCSPRSGDLSVYWYQQSLDQGLQFLIQYYNGEERAKGNILERFSAQQFPDLHSELNLSSLELGDSALYFCASSAQPSGAYNEQFFGPGTRLTVL.

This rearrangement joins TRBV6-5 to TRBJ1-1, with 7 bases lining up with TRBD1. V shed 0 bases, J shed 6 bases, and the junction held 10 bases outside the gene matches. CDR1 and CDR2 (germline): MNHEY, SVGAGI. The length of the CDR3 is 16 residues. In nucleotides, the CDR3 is TGTGCCAGCAGTTACTCGATTCAGGGGGGACTGTCTGAAGCTTTCTTT. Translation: CASSYSIQGGLSEAFF.

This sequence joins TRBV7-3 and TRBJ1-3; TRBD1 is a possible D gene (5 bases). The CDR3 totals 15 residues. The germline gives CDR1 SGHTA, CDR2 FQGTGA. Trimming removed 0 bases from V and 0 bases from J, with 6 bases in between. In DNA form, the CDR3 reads TGTGCCAGCAGCTTAACGGGGGGCTCTGGAAACACCATATATTTT. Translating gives CASSLTGGSGNTIYF.